Below are 2 T cell receptor beta chains sequenced from a single sample in a study of graft-versus-host responses after intestinal transplantation. Here immunoSEQ multiplex PCR was the method, and the copy in TCRdb shows in-frame clones only, minus some. There are about 120,000 clones in the sample; around nine tenths occur only once, and roughly 0.2% lies in the top ten. No antigen is known for these receptors. Sequences were derived from unstimulated CD4+ T cells sorted from spleen or lymph node cells, sampled before intestinal transplant. All receptors derive from a human donor who received an intestinal transplant.

In its sample, this clone was seen once. V and J are TRBV7-8 and TRBJ1-1, with a possible D match to TRBD1 (5 bases). In germline, CDR1 is SGHVS, CDR2 FQNEAQ. Between the trimmed V and J ends, which lost 5 bases and 5 bases, there was a span of 12 bases. There are 13 residues in the CDR3. This CDR3 is CASSPAGGTEAFF. Here the CDR3 DNA reads TGTGCCAGCAGCCCGGCCGGGGGAACTGAAGCTTTCTTT.

The rearrangement joins TRBV18 to TRBJ2-1, with 11 positions matching TRBD1. CDR1 is KGHSH and CDR2 is LQKENI in the germline V gene. J gave up 8 bases and V 3 bases, and 0 bases lay outside the gene matches. The CDR3 consists of 13 residues. CDR3 nucleotide sequence: TGTGCCAGCTCACCGGGACAGGGGGATGAGCAGTTCTTC. Translated: CASSPGQGDEQFF.